This TCR beta chain is drawn from a study of blood T cells in healthy people across ages. Study results and caveats: Getting older went along with TCR beta diversity per million T cells dropping roughly linearly. Long-lived donors carried more naive CD4+ cells and greater diversity than aged donors.

A second PCR, run for 7 to 11 cycles, used a sample-barcoded 5' primer plus a J-beta primer mix. A template-switch adaptor containing 12 random nucleotides labeled each cDNA molecule. MiXCR was run by TCRdb on the 5' RACE reads, yielding one entry per CDR3 protein. The data hold about 1.7 million distinct CDR3 sequences, with 25% to 30% observed a single time. Trimming left V 7 bases short and J 8 bases short, with 17 bases between. Germline CDR1 SGHTA, CDR2 FQGNSA. This CDR3 has 14 amino acids. Donors gave ten milliliters of peripheral blood apiece. This clonotype occurred a few times. Antigen specificity is unknown.

This clonotype was sampled from a woman younger than 45 in good health. The specimen was blood. The J gene is TRBJ1-4, the V gene TRBV7-2; D possibly corresponds to TRBD1 (5 bases). The CDR3 spells CASNTGTVGEKLFF. The CDR3 DNA follows: TGTGCCAGCAACACTGGGACCGTGGGCGAAAAACTGTTTTTT.